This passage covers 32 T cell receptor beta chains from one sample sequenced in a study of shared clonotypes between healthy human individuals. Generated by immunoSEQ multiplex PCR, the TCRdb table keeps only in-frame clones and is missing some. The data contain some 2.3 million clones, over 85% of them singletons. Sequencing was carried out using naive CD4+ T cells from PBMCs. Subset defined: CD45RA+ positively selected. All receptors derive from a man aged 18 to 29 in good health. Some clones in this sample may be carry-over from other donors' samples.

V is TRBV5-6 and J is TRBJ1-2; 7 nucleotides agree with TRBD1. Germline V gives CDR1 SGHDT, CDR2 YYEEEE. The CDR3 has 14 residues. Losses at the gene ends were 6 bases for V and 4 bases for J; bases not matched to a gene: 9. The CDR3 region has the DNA TGTGCCAGCACCATGGTAGGGGGCGGCTATGGCTACACCTTC. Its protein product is CASTMVGGGYGYTF.

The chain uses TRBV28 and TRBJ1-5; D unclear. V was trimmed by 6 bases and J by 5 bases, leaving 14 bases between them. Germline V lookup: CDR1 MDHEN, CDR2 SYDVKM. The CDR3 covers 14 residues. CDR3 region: CASSLGWGDQPQHF. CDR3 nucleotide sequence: TGTGCCAGCAGCTTAGGATGGGGAGATCAGCCCCAGCATTTT.

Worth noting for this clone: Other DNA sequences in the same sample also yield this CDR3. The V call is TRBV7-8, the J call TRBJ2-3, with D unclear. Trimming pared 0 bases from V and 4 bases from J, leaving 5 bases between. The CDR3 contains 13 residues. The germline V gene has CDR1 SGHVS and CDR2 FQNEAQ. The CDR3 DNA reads TGTGCCAGCAGCTTAGCGGGGTCAGATACGCAGTATTTT. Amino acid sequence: CASSLAGSDTQYF. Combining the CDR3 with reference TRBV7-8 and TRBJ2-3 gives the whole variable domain GAGVSQSPRYKVAKRGQDVALRCDPISGHVSLFWYQQALGQGPEFLTYFQNEAQLDKSGLPSDRFFAERPEGSVSTLKIQRTQQEDSAVYLCASSLAGSDTQYFGPGTRLTVL.

CDR3 in DNA: TGTGCCAGCACCAAGACCCTCACAGATACGCAGTATTTT. Its translation is CASTKTLTDTQYF. The chain joins TRBV7-9 to TRBJ2-3; D is unresolved. The CDR3 covers 13 residues. Germline V gene data show CDR1 as SEHNR and CDR2 as FQNEAQ (reference sequence). V lost 7 bases and J 2 bases, leaving 10 bases between the germline ends.

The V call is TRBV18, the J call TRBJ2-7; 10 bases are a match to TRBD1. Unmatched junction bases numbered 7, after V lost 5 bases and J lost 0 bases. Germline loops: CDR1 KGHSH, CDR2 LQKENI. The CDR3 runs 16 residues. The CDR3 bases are TGTGCCAGCTCATATGACAGGGGGCTACTCTCCTACGAGCAGTACTTC. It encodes CASSYDRGLLSYEQYF.

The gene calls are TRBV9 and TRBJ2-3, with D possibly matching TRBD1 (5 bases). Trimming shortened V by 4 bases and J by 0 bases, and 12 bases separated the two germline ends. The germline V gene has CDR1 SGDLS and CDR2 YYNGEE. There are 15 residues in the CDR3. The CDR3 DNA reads TGTGCCAGCAGCACAAGGGGTACTAGCACAGATACGCAGTATTTT. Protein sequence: CASSTRGTSTDTQYF.

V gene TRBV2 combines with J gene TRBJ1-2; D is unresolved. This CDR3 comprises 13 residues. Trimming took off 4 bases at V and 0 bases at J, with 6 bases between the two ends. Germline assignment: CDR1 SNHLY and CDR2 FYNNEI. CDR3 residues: CASSGGPNYGYTF. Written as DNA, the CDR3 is TGTGCCAGCAGTGGAGGACCTAACTATGGCTACACCTTC.

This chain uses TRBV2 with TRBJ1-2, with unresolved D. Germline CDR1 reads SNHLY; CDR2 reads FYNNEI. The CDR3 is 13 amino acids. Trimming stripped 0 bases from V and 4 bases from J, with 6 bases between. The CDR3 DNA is TGTGCCAGCAGTGAAGCGCCTGTCTATGGCTACACCTTC. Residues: CASSEAPVYGYTF.

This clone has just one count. CDR3 nucleotide sequence: TGTGCCAGCAGCTCGGTCAGGGGGACTGGAAACACCATATATTTT. Encoded protein: CASSSVRGTGNTIYF. The chain joins TRBV11-2 to TRBJ1-3, with 7 bases aligning to TRBD1. CDR1 and CDR2 (germline): SGHAT, FQNNGV. The CDR3 is 15 residues long. The V gene end was trimmed by 4 bases and the J gene end by 2 bases; junction bases not matched to a gene: 5.

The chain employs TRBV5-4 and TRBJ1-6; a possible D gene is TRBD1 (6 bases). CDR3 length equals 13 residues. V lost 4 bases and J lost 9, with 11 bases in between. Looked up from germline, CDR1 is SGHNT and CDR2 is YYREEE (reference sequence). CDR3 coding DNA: TGTGCCAGCAGCCCGGAACAGGGTTCACCCCTCCACTTT. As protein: CASSPEQGSPLHF. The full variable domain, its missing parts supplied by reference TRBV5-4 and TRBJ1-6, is ETGVTQSPTHLIKTRGQQVTLRCSSQSGHNTVSWYQQALGQGPQFIFQYYREEENGRGNFPPRFSGLQFPNYSSELNVNALELDDSALYLCASSPEQGSPLHFGNGTRLTVT.

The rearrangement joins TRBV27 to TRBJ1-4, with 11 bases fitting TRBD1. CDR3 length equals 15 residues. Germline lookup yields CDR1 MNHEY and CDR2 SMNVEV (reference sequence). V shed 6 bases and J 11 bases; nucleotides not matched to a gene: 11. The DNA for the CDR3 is TGTGCCAGCAGCCGATCGGGGACAGGGGGTAGGAAACTGTTTTTT. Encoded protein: CASSRSGTGGRKLFF.

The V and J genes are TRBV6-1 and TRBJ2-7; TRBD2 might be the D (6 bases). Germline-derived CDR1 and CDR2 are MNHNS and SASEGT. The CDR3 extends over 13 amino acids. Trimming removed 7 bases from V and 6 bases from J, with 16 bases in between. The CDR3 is CASTLPSAGEQYF. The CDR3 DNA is TGTGCCAGCACCCTACCTAGCGCGGGCGAGCAGTACTTC.

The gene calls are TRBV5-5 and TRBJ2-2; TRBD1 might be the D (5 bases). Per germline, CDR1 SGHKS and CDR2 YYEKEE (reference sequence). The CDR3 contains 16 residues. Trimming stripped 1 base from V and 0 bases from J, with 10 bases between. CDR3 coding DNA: TGTGCCAGCAGCTTGATTCTAGGGGCGAACACCGGGGAGCTGTTTTTT. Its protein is CASSLILGANTGELFF.

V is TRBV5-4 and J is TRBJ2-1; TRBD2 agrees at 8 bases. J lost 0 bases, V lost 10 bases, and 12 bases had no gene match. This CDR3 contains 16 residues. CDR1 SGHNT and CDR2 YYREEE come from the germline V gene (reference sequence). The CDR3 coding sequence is TGTGCCGTTGGATTTGGCGGGAGGAGCTCCTACAATGAGCAGTTCTTC. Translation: CAVGFGGRSSYNEQFF.

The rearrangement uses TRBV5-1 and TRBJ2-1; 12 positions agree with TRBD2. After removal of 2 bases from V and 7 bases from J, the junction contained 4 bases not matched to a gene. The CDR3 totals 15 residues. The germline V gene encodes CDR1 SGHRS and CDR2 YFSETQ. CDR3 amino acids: CASSFPTSGSNEQFF. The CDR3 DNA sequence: TGCGCCAGCAGCTTTCCGACTAGCGGGAGTAATGAGCAGTTCTTC.

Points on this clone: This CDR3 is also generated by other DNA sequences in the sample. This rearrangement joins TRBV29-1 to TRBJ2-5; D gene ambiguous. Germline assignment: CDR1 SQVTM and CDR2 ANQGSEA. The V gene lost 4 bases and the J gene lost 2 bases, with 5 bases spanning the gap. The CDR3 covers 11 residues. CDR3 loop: CSVGPQETQYF. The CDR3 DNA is TGCAGCGTTGGTCCACAAGAGACCCAGTACTTC.

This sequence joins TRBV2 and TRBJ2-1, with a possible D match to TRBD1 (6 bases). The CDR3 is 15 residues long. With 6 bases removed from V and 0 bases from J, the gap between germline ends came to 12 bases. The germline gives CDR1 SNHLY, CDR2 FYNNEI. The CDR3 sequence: CASSLQGFSYNEQFF. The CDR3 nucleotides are TGTGCCAGCAGCCTACAGGGTTTCTCCTACAATGAGCAGTTCTTC.

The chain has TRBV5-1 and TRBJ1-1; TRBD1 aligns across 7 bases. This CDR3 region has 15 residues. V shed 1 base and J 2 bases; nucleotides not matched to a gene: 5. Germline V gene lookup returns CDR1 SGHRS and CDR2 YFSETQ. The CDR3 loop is CASSLRGQRNTEAFF. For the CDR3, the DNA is TGCGCCAGCAGCTTGAGGGGACAGAGAAACACTGAAGCTTTCTTT.

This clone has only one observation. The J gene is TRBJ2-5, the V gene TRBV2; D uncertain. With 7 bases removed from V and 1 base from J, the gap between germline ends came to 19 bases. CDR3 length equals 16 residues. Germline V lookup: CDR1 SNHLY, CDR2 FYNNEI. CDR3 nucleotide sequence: TGTGCCAGCAACCGCCTACGGTTAAAATTCCAAGAGACCCAGTACTTC. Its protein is CASNRLRLKFQETQYF.

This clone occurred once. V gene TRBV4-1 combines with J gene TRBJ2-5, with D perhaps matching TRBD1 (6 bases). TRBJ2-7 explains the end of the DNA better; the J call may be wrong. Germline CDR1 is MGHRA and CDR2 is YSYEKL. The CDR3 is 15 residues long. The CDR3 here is CASSHAQGTLYEQYF. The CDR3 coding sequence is TGCGCCAGCAGCCACGCTCAAGGGACACTTTACGAGCAGTACTTC.

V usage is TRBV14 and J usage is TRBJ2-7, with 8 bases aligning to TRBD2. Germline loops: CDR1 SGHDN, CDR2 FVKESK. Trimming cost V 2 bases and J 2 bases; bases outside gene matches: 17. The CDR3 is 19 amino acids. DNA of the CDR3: TGTGCCAGCAGCCAAAACCCCTTTCAGAGCGGGAGTATCCCCTACGAGCAGTACTTC. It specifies CASSQNPFQSGSIPYEQYF.

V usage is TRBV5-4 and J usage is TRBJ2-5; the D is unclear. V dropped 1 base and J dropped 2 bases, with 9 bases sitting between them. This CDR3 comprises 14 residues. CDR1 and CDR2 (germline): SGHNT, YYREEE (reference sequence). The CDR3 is CASSLFGSQETQYF. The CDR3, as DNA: TGTGCCAGCAGCTTGTTTGGTTCTCAAGAGACCCAGTACTTC.

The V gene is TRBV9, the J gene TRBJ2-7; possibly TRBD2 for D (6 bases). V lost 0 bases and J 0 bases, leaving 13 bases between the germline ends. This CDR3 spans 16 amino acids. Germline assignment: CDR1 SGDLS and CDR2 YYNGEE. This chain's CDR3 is CASSVGASASSYEQYF. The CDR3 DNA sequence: TGTGCCAGCAGCGTAGGAGCTAGCGCTAGCTCCTACGAGCAGTACTTC.

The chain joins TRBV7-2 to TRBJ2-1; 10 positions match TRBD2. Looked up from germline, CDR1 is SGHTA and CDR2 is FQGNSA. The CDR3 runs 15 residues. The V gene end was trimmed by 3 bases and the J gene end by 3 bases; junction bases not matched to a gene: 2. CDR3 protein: CASSFSGRVYNEQFF. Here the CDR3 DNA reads TGTGCCAGCAGCTTCAGCGGGAGGGTCTACAATGAGCAGTTCTTC.

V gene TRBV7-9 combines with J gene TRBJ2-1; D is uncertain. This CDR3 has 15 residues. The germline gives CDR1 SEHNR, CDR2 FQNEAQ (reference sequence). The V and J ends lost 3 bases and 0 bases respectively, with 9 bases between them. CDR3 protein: CASSFKTISYNEQFF. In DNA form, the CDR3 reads TGTGCCAGCAGCTTTAAAACTATCTCCTACAATGAGCAGTTCTTC.

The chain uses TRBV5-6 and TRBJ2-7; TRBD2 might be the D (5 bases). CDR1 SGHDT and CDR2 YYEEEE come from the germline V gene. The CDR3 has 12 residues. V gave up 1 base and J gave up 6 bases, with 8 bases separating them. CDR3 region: CASSLLGSEQYF. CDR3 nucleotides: TGTGCCAGCAGCTTGTTAGGGAGCGAGCAGTACTTC.

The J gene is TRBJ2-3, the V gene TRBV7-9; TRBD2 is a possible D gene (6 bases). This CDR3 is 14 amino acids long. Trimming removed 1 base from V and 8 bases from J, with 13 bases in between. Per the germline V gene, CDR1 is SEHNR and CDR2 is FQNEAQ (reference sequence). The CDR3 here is CASSLVVLAPTQYF. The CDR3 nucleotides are TGTGCCAGCAGCTTAGTTGTTCTAGCGCCTACGCAGTATTTT.

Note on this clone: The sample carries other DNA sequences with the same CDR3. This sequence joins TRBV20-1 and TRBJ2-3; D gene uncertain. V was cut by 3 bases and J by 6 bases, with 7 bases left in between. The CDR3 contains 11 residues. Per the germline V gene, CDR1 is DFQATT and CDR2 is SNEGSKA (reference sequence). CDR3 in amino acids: CSASPGDTQYF. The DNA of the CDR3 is TGCAGTGCTAGTCCCGGGGATACGCAGTATTTT.

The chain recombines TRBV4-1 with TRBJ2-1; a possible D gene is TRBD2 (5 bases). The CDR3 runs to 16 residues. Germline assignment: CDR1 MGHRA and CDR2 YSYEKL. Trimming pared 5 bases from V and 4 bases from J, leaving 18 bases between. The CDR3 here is CASSSPGRRGYNEQFF. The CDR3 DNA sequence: TGCGCCAGCAGCTCCCCTGGCCGACGGGGATACAATGAGCAGTTCTTC.

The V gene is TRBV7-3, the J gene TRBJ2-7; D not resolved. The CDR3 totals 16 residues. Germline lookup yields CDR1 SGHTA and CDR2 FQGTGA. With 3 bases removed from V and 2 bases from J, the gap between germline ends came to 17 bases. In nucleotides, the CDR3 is TGTGCCAGCAGCTTGGACGGCTGGGCATGGGCCTACGAGCAGTACTTC. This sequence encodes CASSLDGWAWAYEQYF.

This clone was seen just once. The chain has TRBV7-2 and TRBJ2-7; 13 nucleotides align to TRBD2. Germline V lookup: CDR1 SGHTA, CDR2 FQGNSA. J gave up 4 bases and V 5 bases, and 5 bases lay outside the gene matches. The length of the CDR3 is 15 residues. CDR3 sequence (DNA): TGTGCCAGCAGCGGAAGACTAGCGGGAGGTTACGAGCAGTACTTC. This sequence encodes CASSGRLAGGYEQYF.

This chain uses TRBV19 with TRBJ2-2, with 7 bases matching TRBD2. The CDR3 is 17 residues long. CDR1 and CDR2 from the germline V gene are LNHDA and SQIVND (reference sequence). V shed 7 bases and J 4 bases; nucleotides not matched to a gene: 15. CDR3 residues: CASTARDYRRSTGELFF. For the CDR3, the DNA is TGTGCCAGTACTGCTCGGGACTACCGGCGAAGCACCGGGGAGCTGTTTTTT.